The 27 T cell receptor beta chains presented below share a single source sample, sequenced in a study of molecular identifiers for immune sequencing clone quantification. TCRdb passed the PCR reads through MiXCR, listing each CDR3 protein once. The repertoire holds approximately 590,000 distinct CDR3 sequences, with 25% as singletons. Sequences were obtained from naive CD8+ T cells from blood, with Jurkat cell RNA spiked in. Regarding subset: FACS-sorted CD8+CD4-CCR7+CD45RA+ naive T cells. The receptors were sampled from a human donor in good health. Some libraries in this study had Jurkat cell RNA spiked in.

The chain employs TRBV19 and TRBJ2-2; no clear D gene. This CDR3 is built from 15 residues. With 5 bases removed from V and 5 bases from J, the gap between germline ends came to 15 bases. Germline V gene lookup returns CDR1 LNHDA and CDR2 SQIVND (reference sequence). This CDR3 is CASSFGDTFTGELFF. As DNA, the CDR3 is TGTGCCAGTAGTTTTGGAGACACTTTTACCGGGGAGCTGTTTTTT. The full variable domain, its missing parts supplied by reference TRBV19 and TRBJ2-2, is DGGITQSPKYLFRKEGQNVTLSCEQNLNHDAMYWYRQDPGQGLRLIYYSQIVNDFQKGDIAEGYSVSREKKESFPLTVTSAQKNPTAFYLCASSFGDTFTGELFFGEGSRLTVL.

The chain couples TRBV14 to TRBJ2-7; 7 nucleotides align to TRBD1. In germline, CDR1 is SGHDN, CDR2 FVKESK. The CDR3 covers 14 residues. V dropped 7 bases and J dropped 0; count of bases not matched to a gene: 6. The CDR3 bases are TGTGCCAGCATGAGGACAGGTTACTCCTACGAGCAGTACTTC. Residues: CASMRTGYSYEQYF.

The chain employs TRBV5-3 and TRBJ2-7, with 7 bases matching TRBD1. TRBV5-3 is an ORF, and what it does is uncertain. With V trimmed by 8 bases and J by 5 bases, 13 bases remained unmatched. The CDR3 is 14 amino acids. For the CDR3, the DNA is TGTGCCAGCAGCCGGGACAGTCATAGCGACGAGCAGTACTTC. It translates to CASSRDSHSDEQYF.

The V call is TRBV6-5, the J call TRBJ2-2; no firm D call. This CDR3 has 14 amino acids. The V end was cut by 2 bases, the J end by 4 bases, with 8 bases between. Germline V lookup: CDR1 MNHEY, CDR2 SVGAGI. The CDR3 bases are TGTGCCAGCAGTTACGGCCAGAGCACCGGGGAGCTGTTTTTT. It yields the protein CASSYGQSTGELFF.

Comments on this clonotype: The junction and the germline gene differ at one end; a read error may be behind it. The V call is TRBV6-1, the J call TRBJ2-7, with D maybe TRBD1 (5 bases). The CDR3 has 15 amino acids. CDR1 is MNHNS, CDR2 SASEGT, per germline. In DNA form, the CDR3 reads TGTCCCAGCAGTGGAGCGTGGACAACCCCCTACGAGCAGTACTTC. Its translation: CPSSGAWTTPYEQYF.

A note on this clonotype: One end of the junction is discordant with germline, which a read error may explain. J is TRBJ2-7 and V is TRBV4-3; D is perhaps TRBD1 (5 bases). Germline values: CDR1 LGHNA, CDR2 YSLEER. The CDR3 extends over 14 amino acids. CDR3 loop: CASSQADSSYAQYF. The CDR3 DNA reads TGCGCCAGCAGCCAAGCCGACAGCTCCTACGCGCAGTACTTC.

This clonotype appeared a few times. One end of the junction does not line up with germline, which may come from a read error. The chain uses TRBV4-1 and TRBJ1-1; D call uncertain. This CDR3 is built from 11 residues. The germline V gene encodes CDR1 MGHRA and CDR2 YSYEKL. The CDR3 nucleotides read TGCGCCAGCAGCCAAGAATCTGAAGCCCTCTTT. Amino acid sequence: CASSQESEALF.

This clonotype was observed many times. The genes are TRBV4-3 and TRBJ2-7; TRBD2 is a possible D gene (5 bases). Germline CDR1 is LGHNA and CDR2 is YSLEER. There are 15 residues in the CDR3. V lost 1 base and J lost 2, with 12 bases in between. The chain's CDR3 is CASSQVSSGPYEQYF. DNA of the CDR3: TGCGCCAGCAGCCAAGTCTCCAGCGGTCCCTACGAGCAGTACTTC.

This clonotype was detected a few times. This rearrangement joins TRBV5-6 to TRBJ2-3; maybe TRBD2 (6 bases). Germline V gene lookup returns CDR1 SGHDT and CDR2 YYEEEE. CDR3 length: 19 residues. Deletions cut 0 bases from V and 0 bases from J, with 20 bases between. For the CDR3, the DNA is TGTGCCAGCAGCTTGGTTAGGGAGGATATAGCCGAAAGCACAGATACGCAGTATTTT. Encoded protein: CASSLVREDIAESTDTQYF.

In regard to this clonotype: A much larger clone sits a single nucleotide away, making a read error possible. The rearrangement links TRBV27 to TRBJ1-1; TRBD1 matches at 10 bases. The CDR3 consists of 16 residues. Looked up from germline, CDR1 is MNHEY and CDR2 is SMNVEV (reference sequence). CDR3 in DNA: TGTGCCAACAGTTTAGCCGGGACAGGGGAGGGCACTGAAGCTTTCTTT. It encodes CANSLAGTGEGTEAFF.

This clonotype was observed many times. V and J are TRBV7-3 and TRBJ2-1; TRBD2 agrees at 14 bases. The CDR3 spans 18 residues. With V trimmed by 4 bases and J by 6 bases, 11 bases remained unmatched. Germline values: CDR1 SGHTA, CDR2 FQGTGA. CDR3 DNA sequence: TGTGCCAGCAGCTCGGGACTAGCGGGAGAGTCATACCCCAATGAGCAGTTCTTC. Encoded protein: CASSSGLAGESYPNEQFF.

Only a few counts were recorded for this clonotype. The gene calls are TRBV7-3 and TRBJ2-1; 7 nucleotides align to TRBD1. Germline CDR1 reads SGHTA; CDR2 reads FQGTGA. The junction had 20 bases not matched to a gene; V was cut back by 4 bases and J by 5 bases. This CDR3 has 19 amino acids. As DNA, the CDR3 is TGTGCCAGCAGCTCACCGAGAGGGACAGTCGGATTGGAAGACAATGAGCAGTTCTTC. Translated, it gives CASSSPRGTVGLEDNEQFF.

This clonotype was detected many times. V usage is TRBV7-9 and J usage is TRBJ1-4; TRBD1 is a possible D gene (6 bases). Germline V gene sequence: CDR1 SEHNR, CDR2 FQNEAQ (reference sequence). V lost 3 bases and J 10 bases, leaving 21 bases between the germline ends. The CDR3 extends over 16 amino acids. CDR3 loop: CASSFALEGDGRKLFF. The DNA of the CDR3 is TGTGCCAGCAGCTTTGCTCTGGAGGGGGACGGGAGAAAACTGTTTTTT.

The chain recombines TRBV11-2 with TRBJ2-2; 10 nucleotides agree with TRBD2. Germline CDR1 is SGHAT and CDR2 is FQNNGV. The CDR3 runs 17 residues. The trim removed 1 base at V and 5 bases at J, leaving 7 bases unmatched. CDR3 nucleotide sequence: TGTGCCAGCAGCTTAGTTTCTAGCGGGAGTGCAACCGGGGAGCTGTTTTTT. Translating gives CASSLVSSGSATGELFF.

Concerning this clonotype: Given a much more abundant clone one base away, this may be a read error. This chain uses TRBV2 with TRBJ2-3; D remains unclear. Judging by the DNA end, TRBJ1-5 fits better; the J call may be wrong. The CDR3 consists of 15 residues. Germline loops: CDR1 SNHLY, CDR2 FYNNEI. The CDR3 here is CASQSRLGGPDTQHF. Here the CDR3 DNA reads TGTGCCAGCCAATCGAGGTTAGGCGGACCAGATACGCAGCATTTT.

This clonotype was seen many times. This chain links TRBV27 with TRBJ2-7, with a weak D call TRBD2 (5 bases). Looked up from germline, CDR1 is MNHEY and CDR2 is SMNVEV (reference sequence). The CDR3 is 14 amino acids. The V and J ends lost 6 bases and 0 bases respectively, with 12 bases between them. CDR3 nucleotide sequence: TGTGCCAGCAGCTTGGGAGTATACTCCTACGAGCAGTACTTC. This gives the protein CASSLGVYSYEQYF.

This clonotype has a handful of counts. The junction and the germline gene differ at one end; a read error may be behind it. The chain links TRBV6-2 or TRBV6-3 to TRBJ2-7, with TRBD1 as a possible D gene (5 bases). The germline CDR1 and CDR2 sequences are MNHEY and SVGEGT. The CDR3 contains 11 residues. The DNA for the CDR3 is TGTGCCGGCAGTGGGGCATACGAGCAGTACTTC. Translating gives CAGSGAYEQYF.

V is TRBV4-1 and J is TRBJ1-2, with 8 bases aligning to TRBD1. The trim removed 0 bases at V and 7 bases at J, leaving 7 bases unmatched. CDR1 MGHRA and CDR2 YSYEKL come from the germline V gene. The CDR3 is made up of 15 amino acids. This CDR3 is CASSQDEGQVTGYTF. CDR3 DNA: TGCGCCAGCAGCCAAGATGAGGGACAGGTCACTGGCTACACCTTC.

Turning to this clonotype: A single base separates this from a much larger clone, so it may be a read error. The chain couples TRBV6-5 to TRBJ2-3, with D maybe TRBD2 (6 bases). Germline CDR1 reads MNHEY; CDR2 reads SVGAGI. Deletions cut 6 bases from V and 4 bases from J, with 32 bases between. This CDR3 is 20 amino acids long. The CDR3 DNA reads as TGTGCCAGCAGCAAGACGGGGTCTAGCGACCTAGCCTATTCTGCAGATACGCAGTATTTT. It encodes CASSKTGSSDLAYSADTQYF.

This clonotype has a handful of counts. J is TRBJ2-2 and V is TRBV27; D is unclear. Germline CDR1 MNHEY, CDR2 SMNVEV (reference sequence). This CDR3 spans 12 amino acids. Trimming shortened V by 6 bases and J by 6 bases, and 8 bases separated the two germline ends. The CDR3 protein is CASRLIAGELFF. The CDR3 coding sequence is TGTGCCAGCAGGCTTATAGCCGGGGAGCTGTTTTTT.

Many counts were recorded for this clonotype. This sequence joins TRBV13 and TRBJ2-3; D gene ambiguous. Germline CDR1 and CDR2: PRHDT and FYEKMQ (reference sequence). V lost 0 bases and J 2 bases, leaving 9 bases between the germline ends. The CDR3 is 15 amino acids. The CDR3, as DNA: TGTGCCAGCAGCTTAGGGCAGAGAAACACAGATACGCAGTATTTT. Residues: CASSLGQRNTDTQYF.

The chain uses TRBV12-3 or TRBV12-4 and TRBJ2-1, with a weak D call TRBD1 (6 bases). V lost 4 bases and J lost 9, with 34 bases in between. The CDR3 covers 20 residues. CDR3 protein: CASSSPHLQGVRLLQGEQFF. The CDR3 DNA sequence: TGTGCCAGCAGTTCCCCACACCTACAGGGCGTTCGCCTCCTTCAGGGTGAGCAGTTCTTC.

This clonotype was counted a few times. V is TRBV30 and J is TRBJ2-5; possibly TRBD1 or TRBD2 for D (5 bases each). Germline V gene data show CDR1 as GTSNPN and CDR2 as SVGIG (reference sequence). The CDR3 totals 15 residues. The V and J ends lost 4 bases and 3 bases respectively, with 18 bases between them. The CDR3 DNA reads TGTGCCTGGACCTTTGGGGCCACTAGAAAAGAGACCCAGTACTTC. Amino acids: CAWTFGATRKETQYF.

This chain connects TRBV6-2 or TRBV6-3 to TRBJ2-7; D is possibly TRBD1 or TRBD2 (5 bases each). Trimming took 1 base from V and 0 from J, leaving 13 bases between them. This CDR3 comprises 16 residues. CDR1 is MNHEY, CDR2 SVGEGT, per germline. The CDR3 spells CASSYWETESSYEQYF. For the CDR3, the DNA is TGTGCCAGCAGTTACTGGGAGACAGAGTCCTCCTACGAGCAGTACTTC.

This clonotype was counted ten times or more. The genes are TRBV4-3 and TRBJ2-1; 13 bases line up with TRBD2. Trimming removed 1 base from V and 7 bases from J; junction bases left unmatched: 1. Germline V CDR1 and CDR2: LGHNA, YSLEER. The CDR3 consists of 15 residues. The chain's CDR3 is CASSQGLAGGNEQFF. The CDR3 nucleotides read TGCGCCAGCAGCCAAGGACTAGCGGGAGGTAATGAGCAGTTCTTC.

This chain's CDR3 is CASSLGLGLSKNIQYF. The DNA for the CDR3 is TGTGCCAGTAGCCTCGGCCTGGGGCTTTCCAAAAACATTCAGTACTTC. The genes are TRBV19 and TRBJ2-4; D is perhaps TRBD1 (5 bases). The length of the CDR3 is 16 residues. Germline values: CDR1 LNHDA, CDR2 SQIVND (reference sequence). The ends were cut back, 6 bases at V and 2 bases at J, with 17 bases in the middle.

This clonotype was recorded at least ten times. This chain links TRBV4-3 with TRBJ2-6, with a tentative D call TRBD2 (5 bases). Per the germline V gene, CDR1 is LGHNA and CDR2 is YSLEER. Trimming shortened V by 1 base and J by 0 bases, and 19 bases separated the two germline ends. The CDR3 runs 20 residues. CDR3 region: CASSQGRRSRSNSGANVLTF. CDR3 DNA sequence: TGCGCCAGCAGCCAAGGAAGGAGGTCCCGTTCAAACTCTGGGGCCAACGTCCTGACTTTC.